The TCR beta chain under discussion was sequenced for a study of blood T cell repertoires in COVID-19. Study-wide background: The United States, Italy and Spain provided the acute and convalescent COVID-19 samples. Sources were T cells, B-cell-depleted T cells, or PBMCs; the material itself was cDNA or gDNA.

How the authors handled the data: Researchers report that nucleated cell counts were estimated from reference gene primer amplification. The assay was immunoSEQ multiplex PCR, and TCRdb's table has in-frame clones only and misses some. D and trimming were read from the DNA, whereas the V and J calls and clone size are those reported in that table. In the table there are approximately 250,000 clones, approximately 89% of which are singletons. The germline gives CDR1 MNHEY, CDR2 SVGAGI. The CDR3 length is 11 residues. The germline V and J ends were trimmed by 6 bases and 7 bases, with 9 bases remaining between them.

The rearrangement joins TRBV6-5 to TRBJ1-1; TRBD1 is a possible D gene (5 bases). The origin of this receptor is a man between 35 and 55 years old with active or convalescent COVID-19. Sequences were obtained from peripheral blood. CDR3 region: CASRRQGEAFF. CDR3 bases: TGTGCCAGCAGACGCCAGGGTGAAGCTTTCTTT.